The source of this TCR beta chain is a study of cytomegalovirus exposure and HLA in healthy donors. In the study overall: The early release's HLA-typed donors yielded 65 million to 85 million unique TCRs.

Study observations and caveats: Analyzed later, most CMV-associated TCR beta chains appeared HLA-restricted.

Sampled while nominally healthy, donors likely had unrecorded immune exposures. PCR employed 60 Vbeta and 13 Jbeta primers. Generated by immunoSEQ multiplex PCR, the TCRdb table keeps only in-frame clones and is missing some. The sample lists 120,000 to 150,000 clones; 65% to 80% were seen once. With regard to this clone: The antigen is not known.

The CDR3 runs 14 residues. Germline V gene sequence: CDR1 MNHEY, CDR2 SVGAGI. J lost 5 bases, V lost 6 bases, and 7 bases had no gene match. This TCR derives from a middle-aged man in good health and CMV-seropositive. Sequenced: PBMCs. This chain uses TRBV6-5 with TRBJ2-4; 7 bases line up with TRBD2. The CDR3 DNA reads as TGTGCCAGCAGACGGACTAGACGGGAAAACATTCAGTACTTC. It codes for CASRRTRRENIQYF.